This T cell receptor (beta chain) appears in the sequencing data of a study of cytomegalovirus exposure and HLA in healthy donors. Points from the study as a whole: When a later analysis compared HLA-associated TCR beta chains with equally common others, the HLA-associated chains turned out to be more clonally expanded and to have lower generation probabilities.

With regard to this clone: The target antigen is unknown.

The study ran its PCR with 60 Vbeta and 13 Jbeta primers. Data came from immunoSEQ multiplex PCR; TCRdb stores just in-frame clones and leaves some out. This sample has around 200,000 clones, with around four fifths found just once. The V gene's germline CDR1 is MGHRA and CDR2 YSYEKL. V lost 0 bases, J lost 7 bases, and 13 bases lay in between. The CDR3 is 15 amino acids. Among the donors, all were healthy bone marrow donors. Donors likely had unrecorded immune exposures despite being nominally healthy when sampled. The chain recombines TRBV4-1 with TRBJ1-5; D possibly corresponds to TRBD1 (6 bases). This TCR derives from a woman in her late teens or twenties in good health and CMV-seronegative. Sequencing input: PBMCs. The CDR3 DNA is TGCGCCAGCAGCCAAGAAGGCGGGGGCGGCCAGCCCCAGCATTTT. Amino acids: CASSQEGGGGQPQHF.